This section outlines one T cell receptor (beta chain) sequence together with its context. These data are taken from a study of blood T cells in healthy people across ages. The V segment lost 5 bases and the J segment 15 bases; nucleotides outside the gene matches: 11. Per germline, CDR1 SNHLY and CDR2 FYNNEI. The CDR3 is 13 amino acids. The authors ran a second PCR of about 7 to 11 cycles using a sample-barcoded 5' primer and a J-beta primer mix. TCRdb analysed the 5' RACE reads with MiXCR anew, one entry per CDR3 protein. The sample has roughly 800,000 distinct CDR3 sequences, approximately 24% seen once. The sample was also linked to a second study, of T cells of mothers and their children. As reported in that work: All extracted RNA went into cDNA synthesis, about 1.4 ug per 15 ul.

Material: blood. The TCR originated in a boy between 10 and 17 years old in good health. The chain employs TRBV2 and TRBJ2-1, with 9 bases aligning to TRBD1. CDR3 loop: CASSKGQGVPRFF. CDR3 coding DNA: TGTGCCAGCAGTAAGGGACAGGGAGTCCCTCGGTTCTTC.